The 2 T cell receptor beta chains below were found in one sample sequenced in a study of blood T cell repertoires in COVID-19. Only in-frame clones appear in the TCRdb table, and some are missing; sequencing was by immunoSEQ multiplex PCR. The table records about 38,000 clones, around four fifths of them present only once. The source material was peripheral blood. The source is a man aged 60 to 75 with COVID-19, enrolled during active disease.

This clone has more than one count but fewer than ten. The chain links TRBV19 to TRBJ2-1, with 10 positions matching TRBD1. With V trimmed by 5 bases and J by 7 bases, 11 bases remained unmatched. CDR3 length: 16 amino acids. Germline V gene data show CDR1 as LNHDA and CDR2 as SQIVND (reference sequence). The CDR3 sequence: CASSPLDRGYLNEQFF. The DNA for the CDR3 is TGTGCCAGTAGTCCTCTGGACAGGGGGTATTTGAATGAGCAGTTCTTC.

The V call is TRBV6-5, the J call TRBJ1-2; 9 bases match TRBD1. V was clipped by 2 bases and J by 2 bases; unmatched bases: 6. Germline assignment: CDR1 MNHEY and CDR2 SVGAGI. The CDR3 consists of 16 residues. The CDR3 region is CASSYQRGTGNYGYTF. CDR3 bases: TGTGCCAGCAGTTACCAACGCGGGACAGGGAACTATGGCTACACCTTC.